One T cell receptor (beta chain) is described in this entry. Trimming cost V 2 bases and J 4 bases, with 11 bases left between them. From germline, CDR1 is MNHEY and CDR2 SVGAGI. The CDR3 runs to 14 residues. This sample is part of a study of T cells in Graves' hyperthyroidism and ophthalmopathy. TCR beta CDR3 sequences were amplified from RNA transcripts. RT-PCR in the first round (using the HTBI primer set) targeted the TCR CDR3. TCRdb re-called the multiplex PCR reads with MiXCR, one entry per CDR3 protein. The sample shows 660,000 or so distinct CDR3 sequences, roughly 20% of them seen only once. V and J are TRBV6-5 and TRBJ1-2, with D uncertain. The source material was blood. The TCR comes from a man aged 25-45 years with Graves' ophthalmopathy. The chain's CDR3 is CASSYESGRYGYTF. DNA for the CDR3: TGTGCCAGCAGTTACGAGAGCGGGCGCTATGGCTACACCTTC.